The 10 T cell receptor beta chains below come from one sample, sequenced in a study of Tregs in tolerant kidney transplant recipients. Recipients received nonmyeloablative bone marrow transplants from related graft donors, with transient mixed chimerism. Measured with immunoSEQ multiplex PCR; TCRdb has only the in-frame clones, and not every one. The repertoire holds about 90,000 clones, under 95% seen once, with more than 1.5% in the top ten. The input for sequencing was CD4+ T cells from blood (PBMCs), taken 12 months after the transplant. Source of these receptors: a human patient who received a combined kidney and bone marrow transplant. Some of these T cells may belong to the graft donor.

This clone was seen once. The V gene is TRBV9, the J gene TRBJ1-1, with 7 positions matching TRBD1. The length of the CDR3 is 12 residues. CDR1 and CDR2 from the germline V gene are SGDLS and YYNGEE. J was trimmed by 6 bases and V by 3 bases; bases with no gene match: 2. The CDR3 DNA reads as TGTGCCAGCAGCGCCACAGGGGCTGAAGCTTTCTTT. The encoded protein is CASSATGAEAFF. The full variable domain, rest sourced from reference TRBV9 and TRBJ1-1, is DSGVTQTPKHLITATGQRVTLRCSPRSGDLSVYWYQQSLDQGLQFLIQYYNGEERAKGNILERFSAQQFPDLHSELNLSSLELGDSALYFCASSATGAEAFFGQGTRLTVV.

This chain links TRBV2 with TRBJ2-5, with D possibly TRBD2 on 6 matching bases. The germline gives CDR1 SNHLY, CDR2 FYNNEI. This CDR3 has 14 residues. Trimming pared 4 bases from V and 5 bases from J, leaving 14 bases between. The CDR3 reads CASSADGRGETQYF. In nucleotides, the CDR3 is TGTGCCAGCAGTGCGGATGGTCGGGGGGAGACCCAGTACTTC.

The chain carries TRBV6-6 and TRBJ2-2; 10 positions agree with TRBD1. The germline V gene encodes CDR1 MNHNY and CDR2 SVGAGI (reference sequence). With 8 bases clipped from V and 2 bases from J, the junction kept 5 bases outside the gene matches. There are 15 residues in the CDR3. The DNA for the CDR3 is TGTGCCAGCTACCGGGACAGGGGAAACACCGGGGAGCTGTTTTTT. Residues: CASYRDRGNTGELFF.

V usage is TRBV27 and J usage is TRBJ2-7; 11 positions agree with TRBD2. The CDR3 extends over 14 amino acids. V was pared by 6 bases and J by 7 bases, with 8 bases of the junction left unmatched. In germline, CDR1 is MNHEY, CDR2 SMNVEV (reference sequence). CDR3 loop: CASSPLAGEGEQYF. The CDR3 bases are TGTGCCAGCAGCCCACTAGCGGGAGAGGGGGAGCAGTACTTC.

As DNA, the CDR3 is TGTGCCAGCAGCTATAGGACAGGGGACTATGGCTACACCTTC. This gives the protein CASSYRTGDYGYTF. V usage is TRBV2 and J usage is TRBJ1-2, with 9 positions matching TRBD1. Unmatched junction bases numbered 5, after V lost 6 bases and J lost 3 bases. The germline V gene encodes CDR1 SNHLY and CDR2 FYNNEI. CDR3 length: 14 amino acids. The full variable domain, its missing parts supplied by reference TRBV2 and TRBJ1-2, is EPEVTQTPSHQVTQMGQEVILRCVPISNHLYFYWYRQILGQKVEFLVSFYNNEISEKSEIFDDQFSVERPDGSNFTLKIRSTKLEDSAMYFCASSYRTGDYGYTFGSGTRLTVV.

CDR3 in DNA: TGTGCCAGTGGGACTGTACTAGGCACAGATACGCAGTATTTT. Encoded protein: CASGTVLGTDTQYF. The chain employs TRBV19 and TRBJ2-3, with D perhaps matching TRBD2 (6 bases). The length of the CDR3 is 14 residues. Germline values: CDR1 LNHDA, CDR2 SQIVND (reference sequence). The germline V and J ends were trimmed by 8 bases and 1 base, with 13 bases remaining between them.

The V and J genes are TRBV5-1 and TRBJ1-1, with D possibly matching TRBD1 (5 bases). The CDR3 has 12 amino acids. The germline V gene has CDR1 SGHRS and CDR2 YFSETQ. V gave up 0 bases and J gave up 7 bases, with 7 bases separating them. This CDR3 is CASSLGQNEAFF. In DNA, the CDR3 is TGCGCCAGCAGCTTGGGACAGAATGAAGCTTTCTTT.

This chain's CDR3 is CASSQVTGAETEAFF. The DNA for the CDR3 is TGTGCCAGCTCACAGGTGACAGGGGCGGAAACTGAAGCTTTCTTT. This chain uses TRBV18 with TRBJ1-1; 8 bases map to TRBD1. Germline V gives CDR1 KGHSH, CDR2 LQKENI. CDR3 size: 15 residues. The J segment lost 5 bases and the V segment lost 4 bases, leaving 9 bases of the junction unmatched.

The table lists this clone with a count of one. The rearrangement uses TRBV7-2 and TRBJ2-7, with 9 bases aligning to TRBD2. Per the germline V gene, CDR1 is SGHTA and CDR2 is FQGNSA. Trimming at V came to 1 base and at J to 2 bases, leaving 6 bases not matched to a gene. This CDR3 region has 16 residues. The DNA for the CDR3 is TGTGCCAGCAGCTTAGTTCGCTCTAGCGGGACCTACGAGCAGTACTTC. Residues: CASSLVRSSGTYEQYF.

The CDR3 DNA is TGTGCCAGCAGCTTCAGTGGACTAGCAATCTACAATGAGCAGTTCTTC. Translation: CASSFSGLAIYNEQFF. The chain is built from TRBV9 and TRBJ2-1; 8 bases agree with TRBD2. V shed 4 bases and J 3 bases; nucleotides not matched to a gene: 9. CDR3 length equals 16 residues. CDR1 is SGDLS, CDR2 YYNGEE, per germline.